The 5 T cell receptor beta chains below come from one sample, sequenced in a study of blood T cell repertoires in COVID-19. The method was immunoSEQ multiplex PCR; TCRdb's version includes in-frame clones alone and lacks a portion of them. The table includes 160,000 or so clones, 81% detected once. The sequenced sample was peripheral blood. The source of these receptors is a human donor in a cohort sampled during active COVID-19.

The chain carries TRBV6-5 and TRBJ1-2; D is perhaps TRBD1 (6 bases). Germline CDR1 is MNHEY and CDR2 is SVGAGI. The CDR3 extends over 14 amino acids. Trimming took 5 bases from V and 7 from J, leaving 17 bases between them. The CDR3 is CASSTLTGWGGYTF. DNA for the CDR3: TGTGCCAGCAGTACCCTGACAGGATGGGGTGGCTACACCTTC.

The gene calls are TRBV27 and TRBJ2-1; 7 bases agree with TRBD2. This CDR3 spans 18 amino acids. V was pared by 7 bases and J by 0 bases, with 15 bases of the junction left unmatched. Germline V gene sequence: CDR1 MNHEY, CDR2 SMNVEV (reference sequence). In DNA form, the CDR3 reads TGTGCCAGCAATCCCCCTCCAGGGAGGACTAGCTCCTACAATGAGCAGTTCTTC. Its protein is CASNPPPGRTSSYNEQFF.

The chain uses TRBV10-3 and TRBJ2-1; no reliable D call. The V and J ends lost 10 bases and 0 bases respectively, with 10 bases between them. The germline V gene has CDR1 ENHRY and CDR2 SYGVKD. The CDR3 covers 13 residues. Here the CDR3 reads CATESSSYNEQFF. For the CDR3, the DNA is TGTGCCACGGAGTCAAGCTCCTACAATGAGCAGTTCTTC.

V gene TRBV28 combines with J gene TRBJ1-5; no clear D. This CDR3 is 13 amino acids long. V was trimmed by 4 bases and J by 6 bases, leaving 10 bases between them. The germline V gene has CDR1 MDHEN and CDR2 SYDVKM. The CDR3 loop reads CASSSGLTQPQHF. The CDR3 bases are TGTGCCAGCAGTTCCGGACTTACTCAGCCCCAGCATTTT.

The chain employs TRBV27 and TRBJ2-3, with 7 nucleotides matching TRBD1. Germline lookup yields CDR1 MNHEY and CDR2 SMNVEV (reference sequence). This CDR3 spans 15 amino acids. The V gene end was trimmed by 5 bases and the J gene end by 3 bases; junction bases not matched to a gene: 8. The CDR3 DNA reads TGTGCCAGCAGTATTACAGGGGCGATGACAGATACGCAGTATTTT. Its protein is CASSITGAMTDTQYF.